The next 14 T cell receptor beta chains were all read from a single sample in a study of shared clonotypes between healthy human individuals. Data came from immunoSEQ multiplex PCR; TCRdb stores just in-frame clones and leaves some out. The table records about 1.9 million clones, roughly 93% of them present only once. The naive CD8 subset, CD45RO-negative cells positively selected for CCR7, excluded terminally differentiated effector memory CD45RA+ cells. The sequenced material came from naive CD8+ T cells from PBMCs. The source is a man younger than 30 in good health. Some clones in this sample may be carry-over from other donors' samples.

This clone was detected only once. The chain uses TRBV4-1 and TRBJ2-3; 9 positions agree with TRBD2. V was clipped by 4 bases and J by 4 bases; unmatched bases: 9. The CDR3 is 16 residues long. CDR1 is MGHRA, CDR2 YSYEKL, per germline. The CDR3 coding sequence is TGCGCCAGCAGCCCTTTGGGGGCGGGAGGGTCAGATACGCAGTATTTT. Its protein is CASSPLGAGGSDTQYF.

V usage is TRBV5-1 and J usage is TRBJ2-1; 11 bases line up with TRBD2. V dropped 3 bases and J dropped 12; count of bases not matched to a gene: 29. The germline CDR1 and CDR2 sequences are SGHRS and YFSETQ. CDR3 length equals 21 residues. The CDR3 sequence is CASSWPPEGATRLSGRGAQFF. The CDR3 DNA reads as TGCGCCAGCAGCTGGCCCCCCGAGGGGGCGACCCGTCTTAGCGGGAGGGGGGCGCAGTTCTTC.

In its sample, this clone was seen once. This rearrangement joins TRBV19 to TRBJ2-1; D is possibly TRBD2 (8 bases). The CDR3 has 17 amino acids. V shed 7 bases and J shed 0 bases, with 19 bases lying between them. Looked up from germline, CDR1 is LNHDA and CDR2 is SQIVND (reference sequence). In DNA form, the CDR3 reads TGTGCCAGTAAGGCCAGGGGGAGCGGGAGCTCCTACAATGAGCAGTTCTTC. It is translated as CASKARGSGSSYNEQFF. The full variable domain, in which reference TRBV19 and TRBJ2-1 provide the parts outside the CDR3, is DGGITQSPKYLFRKEGQNVTLSCEQNLNHDAMYWYRQDPGQGLRLIYYSQIVNDFQKGDIAEGYSVSREKKESFPLTVTSAQKNPTAFYLCASKARGSGSSYNEQFFGPGTRLTVL.

The V gene is TRBV27, the J gene TRBJ1-1, with TRBD1 matching 7 bases. After removal of 5 bases from V and 7 bases from J, the junction contained 7 bases not matched to a gene. This CDR3 contains 13 residues. Germline CDR1 MNHEY, CDR2 SMNVEV (reference sequence). CDR3 residues: CASSLTGVSEAFF. The DNA of the CDR3 is TGTGCCAGCAGTCTAACAGGGGTGAGTGAAGCTTTCTTT.

The sample holds one count of this clone. V is TRBV19 and J is TRBJ2-1, with D perhaps TRBD1 (6 bases). V was pared by 4 bases and J by 8 bases, with 15 bases between. Germline CDR1 and CDR2: LNHDA and SQIVND (reference sequence). The CDR3 consists of 14 residues. The CDR3 is CASSKDSAFDEQFF. Here the CDR3 DNA reads TGTGCCAGTAGTAAGGACAGTGCTTTCGATGAGCAGTTCTTC.

The chain uses TRBV2 and TRBJ2-1; TRBD1 matches at 7 bases. Germline V gene lookup returns CDR1 SNHLY and CDR2 FYNNEI. The CDR3 consists of 15 residues. Losses at the gene ends were 8 bases for V and 5 bases for J; bases not matched to a gene: 12. The CDR3 protein is CASGDVGGTNNEQFF. The CDR3 DNA follows: TGTGCCAGCGGGGACGTAGGGGGCACGAACAATGAGCAGTTCTTC.

This clone was detected once. The chain carries TRBV7-9 and TRBJ2-2; TRBD2 matches 7 bases. Germline V gene lookup returns CDR1 SEHNR and CDR2 FQNEAQ (reference sequence). This CDR3 is built from 18 residues. V shed 4 bases, J shed 4 bases, and the junction held 15 bases outside the gene matches. The CDR3 is CASSSTEAILALTGELFF. The CDR3, as DNA: TGTGCCAGCAGCTCCACCGAAGCCATACTAGCGCTCACCGGGGAGCTGTTTTTT.

In DNA form, the CDR3 reads TGTGCCAGCAGCCCGCGACAGGGGGTCAACACTGAAGCTTTCTTT. This translates into CASSPRQGVNTEAFF. The chain uses TRBV7-9 and TRBJ1-1; 9 bases fit TRBD1. CDR1 is SEHNR, CDR2 FQNEAQ, per germline (reference sequence). With V trimmed by 5 bases and J by 2 bases, 6 bases remained unmatched. The CDR3 totals 15 residues.

Here the CDR3 reads CASRRQDFGSYNEQFF. CDR3 bases: TGTGCCAGCAGACGCCAGGACTTTGGTTCCTACAATGAGCAGTTCTTC. The chain employs TRBV7-9 and TRBJ2-1; D perhaps matches TRBD2 (5 bases). This CDR3 is 16 amino acids long. Trimming removed 6 bases from V and 1 base from J, with 16 bases in between. In germline, CDR1 is SEHNR, CDR2 FQNEAQ (reference sequence).

A single count supports this clone. The J gene is TRBJ1-1, the V gene TRBV19; D gene unclear. Between the trimmed V and J ends, which lost 0 bases and 5 bases, there was a span of 13 bases. The CDR3 contains 15 residues. Germline V CDR1 and CDR2: LNHDA, SQIVND (reference sequence). CDR3 region: CASSIDRWVGTEAFF. In DNA form, the CDR3 reads TGTGCCAGTAGTATAGATCGGTGGGTGGGGACTGAAGCTTTCTTT.

The rearrangement joins TRBV5-1 to TRBJ2-2; 7 nucleotides agree with TRBD1. With 0 bases clipped from V and 4 bases from J, the junction kept 9 bases outside the gene matches. The CDR3 runs to 17 residues. Looked up from germline, CDR1 is SGHRS and CDR2 is YFSETQ. CDR3 in DNA: TGCGCCAGCAGCTTGGAAGCCCGCAGGGGGATCACCGGGGAGCTGTTTTTT. Translation: CASSLEARRGITGELFF.

The rearrangement links TRBV9 to TRBJ1-2; 8 positions match TRBD1. After removal of 3 bases from V and 4 bases from J, the junction contained 8 bases not matched to a gene. The CDR3 contains 15 residues. Looked up from germline, CDR1 is SGDLS and CDR2 is YYNGEE. CDR3 in DNA: TGTGCCAGCAGCGAACAGGGGGGAGGCCTCTATGGCTACACCTTC. It is translated as CASSEQGGGLYGYTF.

The chain joins TRBV5-6 to TRBJ1-2; 7 bases line up with TRBD1. Germline-derived CDR1 and CDR2 are SGHDT and YYEEEE. J gave up 6 bases and V 3 bases, and 5 bases lay outside the gene matches. The CDR3 is 13 residues long. CDR3 amino acids: CASSSTGVNGYTF. As DNA, the CDR3 is TGTGCCAGCAGCTCAACAGGGGTGAATGGCTACACCTTC.

This clone was picked up one time. CDR3 loop: CASSLGLDEQFF. DNA of the CDR3: TGTGCCAGCAGCTTAGGATTAGATGAGCAGTTCTTC. The chain uses TRBV7-9 and TRBJ2-1; D is unclear. Deletions cut 1 base from V and 8 bases from J, with 6 bases between. Germline-derived CDR1 and CDR2 are SEHNR and FQNEAQ (reference sequence). The CDR3 loop spans 12 amino acids.